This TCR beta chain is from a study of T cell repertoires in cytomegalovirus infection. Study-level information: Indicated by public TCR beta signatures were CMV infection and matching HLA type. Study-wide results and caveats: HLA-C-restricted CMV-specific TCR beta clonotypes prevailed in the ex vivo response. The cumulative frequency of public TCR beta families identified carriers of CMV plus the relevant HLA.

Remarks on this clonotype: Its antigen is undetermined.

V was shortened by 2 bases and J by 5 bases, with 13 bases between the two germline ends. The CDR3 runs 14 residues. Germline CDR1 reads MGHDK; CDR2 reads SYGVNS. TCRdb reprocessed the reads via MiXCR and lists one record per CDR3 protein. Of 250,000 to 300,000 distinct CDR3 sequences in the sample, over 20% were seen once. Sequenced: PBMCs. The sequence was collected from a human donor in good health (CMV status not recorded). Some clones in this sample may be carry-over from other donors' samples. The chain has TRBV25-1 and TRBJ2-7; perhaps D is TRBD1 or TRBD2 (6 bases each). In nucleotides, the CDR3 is TGTGCCAGCAGTGAAGCCGGGGGCTTCCACGAGCAGTACTTC. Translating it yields CASSEAGGFHEQYF.